These 14 T cell receptor beta chains share one sample of origin, sequenced in a study of shared clonotypes between healthy human individuals. Naive CD8 isolation took CD45RO-negative cells positively selected for CCR7 and excluded terminally differentiated effector memory CD45RA+ cells. The repertoire was sequenced with immunoSEQ multiplex PCR; TCRdb's copy has only in-frame clones and lacks some. The sample contains about 2 million clones, 85% to 95% of which appear only once. The sample taken for sequencing was naive CD8+ T cells sorted from blood. These receptors originate from a man aged 18 to 35 in good health.

The J gene is TRBJ2-1, the V gene TRBV18; D gene ambiguous. CDR3 length equals 16 residues. Per the germline V gene, CDR1 is KGHSH and CDR2 is LQKENI. The germline V and J ends were trimmed by 0 bases and 0 bases, with 9 bases remaining between them. The DNA for the CDR3 is TGTGCCAGCTCACCACCTTCACAAAGCTCCTACAATGAGCAGTTCTTC. Its protein product is CASSPPSQSSYNEQFF.

Note on this clone: Other DNA sequences in this specimen translate into the identical CDR3. This chain uses TRBV5-1 with TRBJ2-1; 8 nucleotides agree with TRBD2. Germline V gene sequence: CDR1 SGHRS, CDR2 YFSETQ. V lost 1 base, J lost 2 bases, and 2 bases stayed unmatched. There are 15 residues in the CDR3. Here the CDR3 DNA reads TGCGCCAGCAGCTTGTCAGCGGGGGCCTACAATGAGCAGTTCTTC. This translates into CASSLSAGAYNEQFF.

The CDR3, as DNA: TGTGCCAGCAGCCGGACAACAGGGGGCAGGAACGAGCAGTACTTC. Protein product: CASSRTTGGRNEQYF. The chain has TRBV7-9 and TRBJ2-7, with 9 nucleotides matching TRBD1. The CDR3 has 15 residues. Trimming took 5 bases from V and 5 from J; bases not matched to a gene: 10. Germline lookup yields CDR1 SEHNR and CDR2 FQNEAQ (reference sequence).

This clone was detected only once. The J gene is TRBJ1-2, the V gene TRBV12-5; 8 bases match TRBD1. Germline CDR1 and CDR2: LGHNT and FRNRAP. V trimming: 5 bases; J trimming: 4 bases; junction bases outside the gene matches: 3. The CDR3 is 13 residues long. The CDR3 coding sequence is TGTGCTAGTGGTCCTCAGGGGGCCTATGGCTACACCTTC. Translating gives CASGPQGAYGYTF.

This chain links TRBV6-5 with TRBJ2-3; D is unclear. The CDR3 sequence is 14 residues long. Per germline, CDR1 MNHEY and CDR2 SVGAGI. The V gene lost 0 bases and the J gene lost 5 bases, with 9 bases spanning the gap. CDR3 DNA: TGTGCCAGCAGTTACTCGGCTAGGGTAGATACGCAGTATTTT. Its protein is CASSYSARVDTQYF.

V is TRBV6-6 and J is TRBJ2-1; 10 bases match TRBD2. The J segment lost 4 bases and the V segment lost 4 bases, leaving 4 bases of the junction unmatched. Per germline, CDR1 MNHNY and CDR2 SVGAGI (reference sequence). The CDR3 is 15 amino acids. The CDR3 is CASSFATSGYNEQFF. CDR3 DNA sequence: TGTGCCAGCAGTTTCGCGACTAGCGGGTACAATGAGCAGTTCTTC.

The chain employs TRBV5-1 and TRBJ2-3; D unresolved. V lost 7 bases and J 0 bases, leaving 9 bases between the germline ends. Germline assignment: CDR1 SGHRS and CDR2 YFSETQ. This CDR3 contains 13 residues. The CDR3 region has the DNA TGCGCCAGCTCCGTCTCTAGCACAGATACGCAGTATTTT. It yields the protein CASSVSSTDTQYF.

This clone came up once. J is TRBJ2-7 and V is TRBV4-1, with a possible D match to TRBD1 (6 bases). V shed 0 bases and J shed 3 bases, with 12 bases lying between them. The CDR3 has 15 amino acids. Germline V gene lookup returns CDR1 MGHRA and CDR2 YSYEKL. The CDR3 DNA is TGCGCCAGCAGCCAAGAATCACAGGGCAACTACGAGCAGTACTTC. This translates into CASSQESQGNYEQYF.

To note about this clone: This sample includes further DNA sequences coding for the same CDR3. The chain joins TRBV5-4 to TRBJ2-7, with TRBD2 as a possible D gene (5 bases). Trimming took off 3 bases at V and 3 bases at J, with 7 bases between the two ends. Germline V gives CDR1 SGHNT, CDR2 YYREEE (reference sequence). This CDR3 comprises 12 residues. The CDR3 DNA reads TGTGCCAGCAGCTATGGGAGCTACGAGCAGTACTTC. Protein: CASSYGSYEQYF.

V usage is TRBV5-6 and J usage is TRBJ2-7; a weak D match, TRBD2 (7 bases). V shed 2 bases and J shed 0 bases, with 12 bases lying between them. Germline lookup yields CDR1 SGHDT and CDR2 YYEEEE. The CDR3 consists of 15 residues. CDR3 sequence: CASSFAGAPSYEQYF. CDR3 bases: TGTGCCAGCAGCTTTGCGGGGGCCCCCTCCTACGAGCAGTACTTC.

The rearrangement uses TRBV11-2 and TRBJ2-7; no clear D. Trimming shortened V by 0 bases and J by 5 bases, and 5 bases separated the two germline ends. This CDR3 has 12 residues. Germline-derived CDR1 and CDR2 are SGHAT and FQNNGV. The CDR3: CASSLDYHEQYF. For the CDR3, the DNA is TGTGCCAGCAGCTTAGATTACCACGAGCAGTACTTC.

This chain links TRBV6-1 with TRBJ2-7, with TRBD1 identical over 7 bases. The CDR3 has 13 residues. Germline V gene data show CDR1 as MNHNS and CDR2 as SASEGT. The trim removed 6 bases at V and 6 bases at J, leaving 8 bases unmatched. In DNA form, the CDR3 reads TGTGCCAGCAGAGAGACAGGGACCCTCGAGCAGTACTTC. Its translation: CASRETGTLEQYF.

The gene calls are TRBV6-6 and TRBJ2-5, with D maybe TRBD1 (5 bases). V shed 8 bases and J shed 2 bases, with 18 bases lying between them. CDR1 is MNHNY, CDR2 SVGAGI, per germline (reference sequence). The CDR3 covers 15 residues. The CDR3 DNA reads TGTGCCAGCGGGCCCGCCGACAGCCGACAAGAGACCCAGTACTTC. It yields the protein CASGPADSRQETQYF.

The chain combines TRBV2 with TRBJ2-3, with D tentatively TRBD1 (5 bases). V gave up 10 bases and J gave up 4 bases, with 21 bases separating them. Germline V CDR1 and CDR2: SNHLY, FYNNEI. This CDR3 spans 15 amino acids. CDR3 DNA: TGTGCCACCAAATTAGGGGCCAAGGTCCCAGATACGCAGTATTTT. Translated: CATKLGAKVPDTQYF.